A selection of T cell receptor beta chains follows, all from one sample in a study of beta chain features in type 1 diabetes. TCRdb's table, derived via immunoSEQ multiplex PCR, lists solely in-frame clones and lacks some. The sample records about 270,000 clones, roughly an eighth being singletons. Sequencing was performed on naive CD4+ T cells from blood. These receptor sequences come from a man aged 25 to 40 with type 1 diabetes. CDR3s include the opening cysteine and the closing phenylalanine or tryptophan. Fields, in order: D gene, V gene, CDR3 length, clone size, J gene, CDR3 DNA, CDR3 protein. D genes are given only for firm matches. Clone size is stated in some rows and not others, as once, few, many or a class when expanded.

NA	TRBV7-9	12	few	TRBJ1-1	TGTGCCAGCAGCTTAGGTGACAGCGAAGCTTTCTTT	CASSLGDSEAFF
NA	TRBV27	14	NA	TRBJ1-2	TGTGCCAGCAGACCCGGGACGGCGGGAGGCGGCTACACCTTC	CASRPGTAGGGYTF
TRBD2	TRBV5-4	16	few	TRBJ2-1	TGTGCCAGCAGCTCAGGGACTAGCGTTGCCTACAATGAGCAGTTCTTC	CASSSGTSVAYNEQFF
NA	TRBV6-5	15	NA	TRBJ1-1	TGTGCCAGCAGTTACTCGCAACTGAGCGGAACTGAAGCTTTCTTT	CASSYSQLSGTEAFF
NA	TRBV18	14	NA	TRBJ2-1	TGTGCCAGCTCACCGGCGGAGAAAGCCAATGAGCAGTTCTTC	CASSPAEKANEQFF
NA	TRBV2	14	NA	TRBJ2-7	TGTGCCAGCAGTGACCAGGGTTTCGTCTACGAGCAGTACTTC	CASSDQGFVYEQYF
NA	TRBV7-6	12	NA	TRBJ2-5	TGTGCCAGCAGCTTAAGCGCGGAGACCCAGTACTTC	CASSLSAETQYF
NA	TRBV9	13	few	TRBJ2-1	TGTGCCAGCAGCGTAGACAGCTACAATGAGCAGTTCTTC	CASSVDSYNEQFF
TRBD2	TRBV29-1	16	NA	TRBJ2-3	TGCAGCGTTGATGACCTGGGACTAGCTAACACAGATACGCAGTATTTT	CSVDDLGLANTDTQYF
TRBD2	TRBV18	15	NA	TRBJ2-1	TGTGCCAGCTCACCTCCGGGACTAGATCTCAATGAGCAGTTCTTC	CASSPPGLDLNEQFF
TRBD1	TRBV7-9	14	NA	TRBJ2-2	TGTGCCAGCTTGGGACAGCAGAACACCGGGGAGCTGTTTTTT	CASLGQQNTGELFF